These 13 T cell receptor beta chains originate from one sample sequenced in a study of T cells in women clearing cervical HPV infection. Clones were sequenced by immunoSEQ multiplex PCR, and TCRdb holds only the in-frame ones, with some missing. The sample's table shows fewer than 35,000 clones. Specimen: blood buffy coat. The origin of the receptors is a woman aged 18 to 69 with a cervical HPV16 infection that either progressed to CIN3+ or cleared (not recorded which).

Points on this clone: The sequence runs out 3 residues before the end of the CDR3; the remainder is reconstructed from the germline J gene. This sequence joins TRBV7-3 and TRBJ1-3, with D perhaps TRBD1 (6 bases). With 1 base removed from V and 7 bases from J, the gap between germline ends came to 11 bases. Per germline, CDR1 SGHTA and CDR2 FQGTGA. The CDR3 has 14 amino acids. The sequenced part of the CDR3 DNA is TGTGCCAGCAGCTTAAACGCAGGGGCGAACACC. Its translation: CASSLNAGANT. The full CDR3 sequence reads CASSLNAGANTIYF.

Remarks on this clone: The sequenced fragment ends 3 residues before the CDR3 boundary, so the rest is inferred from the germline J gene. The gene calls are TRBV19 and TRBJ2-1, with a tentative D call TRBD1 (6 bases). The CDR3 covers 13 residues. Germline V gene data show CDR1 as LNHDA and CDR2 as SQIVND (reference sequence). V was trimmed by 2 bases and J by 9 bases, leaving 11 bases between them. CDR3 bases read: TGTGCCAGTAGTATATCAGGGGCGGGTGAG. As protein: CASSISGAGE. The whole CDR3 reads CASSISGAGEQFF.

With respect to this clone: The read halts 3 residues ahead of the CDR3 end, with the missing end drawn from the germline J gene. The chain links TRBV2 to TRBJ2-7; D might be TRBD2 (6 bases). Germline V gene sequence: CDR1 SNHLY, CDR2 FYNNEI. The CDR3 runs to 14 residues. Trimming stripped 1 base from V and 5 bases from J, with 12 bases between. The CDR3 bases that were read are TGTGCCAGCAGTGAAGGCCCGGGGGTCCACGAG. This sequence encodes CASSEGPGVHE. The CDR3 in its entirety is CASSEGPGVHEQYF.

A remark on this clone: The CDR3 goes on 3 residues after the read ends, and that part is filled in from the germline J gene. The chain has TRBV10-3 and TRBJ1-5, with D unresolved. V dropped 6 bases and J dropped 1 base, with 4 bases sitting between them. From germline, CDR1 is ENHRY and CDR2 SYGVKD. The CDR3 is made up of 12 amino acids. CDR3 loop: CAIRASNQPQHF. CDR3 bases read: TGTGCCATCAGAGCCAGCAATCAGCCC.

Of note for this clone: Read data end 3 residues before the CDR3 end; the end is taken from the germline J gene. This chain connects TRBV5-1 to TRBJ2-2; 9 positions match TRBD1. The V segment lost 2 bases and the J segment 3 bases; nucleotides outside the gene matches: 5. CDR1 and CDR2 from the germline V gene are SGHRS and YFSETQ. The CDR3 contains 16 residues. Partial CDR3 DNA: TGCGCCAGCAGCTTTGGACAGGGGATGGACACCGGGGAG. Translating gives CASSFGQGMDTGE. The full CDR3 is CASSFGQGMDTGELFF.

As regards this clone: The read falls 3 residues short of the CDR3 end, and the missing part is taken from the germline J gene. This chain joins TRBV20-1 and TRBJ1-4; 8 nucleotides line up with TRBD1. Per the germline V gene, CDR1 is DFQATT and CDR2 is SNEGSKA (reference sequence). The length of the CDR3 is 14 residues. Unmatched junction bases numbered 4, after V lost 4 bases and J lost 3 bases. CDR3 DNA, as far as it was read: TGCAGTGCTAACGACAGGGGAGCTAATGAAAAA. Its translation is CSANDRGANEK. The entire CDR3 protein is CSANDRGANEKLFF.

In regard to this clone: The CDR3 end lies 3 residues beyond the end of the read and is filled in from the germline J gene. V is TRBV2 and J is TRBJ2-3; weak D call: TRBD1 (6 bases). The CDR3 length is 15 residues. Per the germline V gene, CDR1 is SNHLY and CDR2 is FYNNEI. Trimming pared 6 bases from V and 4 bases from J, leaving 17 bases between. The CDR3 bases that were read are TGTGCCAGCAGCAACGACAGGAGTAGGGCAGATACG. This codes for CASSNDRSRADT. The whole CDR3 protein reads CASSNDRSRADTQYF. The variable domain in full, with the rest retrieved from reference TRBV2 and TRBJ2-3, is EPEVTQTPSHQVTQMGQEVILRCVPISNHLYFYWYRQILGQKVEFLVSFYNNEISEKSEIFDDQFSVERPDGSNFTLKIRSTKLEDSAMYFCASSNDRSRADTQYFGPGTRLTVL.

The CDR3: CASSRQGVNSNQPQHF. Partial CDR3 DNA: TGTGCCAGTAGTAGGCAGGGGGTCAATAGCAATCAGCCC. The chain employs TRBV19 and TRBJ1-5; 7 bases fit TRBD1. The missing CDR3 end, 3 residues past where the read stops, is filled in from the germline J gene. This CDR3 region has 16 residues. After removal of 4 bases from V and 0 bases from J, the junction contained 6 bases not matched to a gene. Germline assignment: CDR1 LNHDA and CDR2 SQIVND (reference sequence). The whole variable domain, filled in from reference TRBV19 and TRBJ1-5, reads DGGITQSPKYLFRKEGQNVTLSCEQNLNHDAMYWYRQDPGQGLRLIYYSQIVNDFQKGDIAEGYSVSREKKESFPLTVTSAQKNPTAFYLCASSRQGVNSNQPQHFGDGTRLSIL.

Of note for this clone: From the germline J gene comes the end of the CDR3, since the read stops 3 residues before it. The rearrangement uses TRBV2 and TRBJ1-5, with 8 nucleotides matching TRBD1. The CDR3 is made up of 14 amino acids. Germline-derived CDR1 and CDR2 are SNHLY and FYNNEI. J lost 9 bases, V lost 6 bases, and 10 bases had no gene match. The sequenced part of the CDR3 DNA is TGTGCCAGCAGCTTGGACAGGGAATACGGGCCC. Its translation is CASSLDREYGP. The whole CDR3 is CASSLDREYGPQHF. The whole variable domain, filled in from reference TRBV2 and TRBJ1-5, reads EPEVTQTPSHQVTQMGQEVILRCVPISNHLYFYWYRQILGQKVEFLVSFYNNEISEKSEIFDDQFSVERPDGSNFTLKIRSTKLEDSAMYFCASSLDREYGPQHFGDGTRLSIL.

The CDR3 loop is CASSPPGTGSFGDYTF. The sequenced CDR3 bases are TGTGCCAGCTCACCACCAGGAACAGGGAGTTTTGGCGAC. The chain has TRBV18 and TRBJ1-2, with D perhaps matching TRBD1 (6 bases). The CDR3 end falls 3 residues outside the read, so it is completed with the germline J gene. From germline, CDR1 is KGHSH and CDR2 LQKENI. The CDR3 spans 16 residues.

Regarding this clone: The CDR3 is cut off 3 residues early in the read; its end comes from the germline J gene. The chain couples TRBV2 to TRBJ2-3, with 12 bases lining up with TRBD2. The CDR3 spans 18 residues. Trimming cost V 6 bases and J 0 bases; bases outside gene matches: 10. Germline V gives CDR1 SNHLY, CDR2 FYNNEI. Partial CDR3 DNA: TGTGCCAGCAGGCCAGGACTAGCGGGGCCCACGAGCACAGATACG. Protein product: CASRPGLAGPTSTDT. From start to end, the CDR3 is CASRPGLAGPTSTDTQYF.

Points on this clone: The read ends 3 residues shy of where the CDR3 ends; the end is completed using the germline J gene. The chain is built from TRBV6-1 and TRBJ2-3, with TRBD2 matching over 9 bases. J gave up 2 bases and V 4 bases, and 1 base lay outside the gene matches. This CDR3 region has 14 residues. From germline, CDR1 is MNHNS and CDR2 SASEGT. The CDR3 is CASSGGGATDTQYF. The covered CDR3 bases are TGTGCCAGCAGTGGCGGGGGGGCCACAGATACG.

Comment on this clone: The DNA ends 3 residues before the CDR3 does, and the rest of the CDR3 is filled in from the germline J gene. This chain joins TRBV7-2 and TRBJ2-5; perhaps TRBD1 as D (5 bases). The CDR3 contains 14 residues. Between the trimmed V and J ends, which lost 1 base and 4 bases, there was a span of 10 bases. Germline V gene sequence: CDR1 SGHTA, CDR2 FQGNSA. The sequenced part of the CDR3 DNA is TGTGCCAGCAGCTTAGGGGGCCATCCAGAGACC. The encoded protein is CASSLGGHPET. The complete CDR3 protein is CASSLGGHPETQYF. The full variable domain, in which reference TRBV7-2 and TRBJ2-5 provide the parts outside the CDR3, is GAGVSQSPSNKVTEKGKDVELRCDPISGHTALYWYRQSLGQGLEFLIYFQGNSAPDKSGLPSDRFSAERTGGSVSTLTIQRTQQEDSAVYLCASSLGGHPETQYFGPGTRLLVL.